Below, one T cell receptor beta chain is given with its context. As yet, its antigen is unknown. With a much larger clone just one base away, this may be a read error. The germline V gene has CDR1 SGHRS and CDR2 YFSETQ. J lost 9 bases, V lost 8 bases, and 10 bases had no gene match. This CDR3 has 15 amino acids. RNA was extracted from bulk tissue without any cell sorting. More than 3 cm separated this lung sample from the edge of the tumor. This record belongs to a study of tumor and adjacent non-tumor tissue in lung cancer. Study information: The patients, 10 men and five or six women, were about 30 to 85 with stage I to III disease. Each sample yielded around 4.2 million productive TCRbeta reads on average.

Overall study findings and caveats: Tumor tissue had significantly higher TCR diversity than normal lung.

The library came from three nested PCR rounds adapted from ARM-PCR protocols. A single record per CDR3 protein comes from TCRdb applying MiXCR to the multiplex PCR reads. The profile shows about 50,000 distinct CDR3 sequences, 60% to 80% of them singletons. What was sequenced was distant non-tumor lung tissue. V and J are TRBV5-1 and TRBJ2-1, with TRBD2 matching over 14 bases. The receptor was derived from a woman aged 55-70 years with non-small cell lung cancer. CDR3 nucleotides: TGCGCCAGGAGCACAGGGACTAGCGGGAGCGTTGAGCAGTTCTTC. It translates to CARSTGTSGSVEQFF.